Listed below are T cell receptor beta chains from one sample, sequenced in a study of cytomegalovirus exposure and HLA in healthy donors. The method was immunoSEQ multiplex PCR; TCRdb's version includes in-frame clones alone and lacks a portion of them. The sample lists over 100,000 clones; around 80% were seen once. The sequencing sample was made of PBMCs. These receptors all come from a man under 40 in good health and CMV-seropositive. CDR3s include the opening cysteine and the closing phenylalanine or tryptophan. The order of the fields is CDR3 protein, CDR3 DNA, D gene, J gene, clone size, V gene. A D gene is named only where the DNA matches it firmly. Expanded clones get a size class; other rows say once, few or many, or leave the size out.

cdr3_aa: CAISELGGGQETQYF
cdr3_nt: TGTGCCATCAGTGAGCTGGGCGGGGGCCAAGAGACCCAGTACTTC
d_call: TRBD2
j_call: TRBJ2-5
clone_size: -
v_call: TRBV10-3

cdr3_aa: CASLSGGAYNEQFF
cdr3_nt: TGTGCCAGTTTAAGCGGGGGAGCCTACAATGAGCAGTTCTTC
d_call: TRBD2
j_call: TRBJ2-1
clone_size: -
v_call: TRBV28

cdr3_aa: CASSDSPSAGLPTSTDTQYF
cdr3_nt: TGCGCCAGCAGTGATTCCCCGTCGGCGGGACTGCCGACTAGCACAGATACGCAGTATTTT
d_call: -
j_call: TRBJ2-3
clone_size: -
v_call: TRBV10-1

cdr3_aa: CASSLAAGTEAFF
cdr3_nt: TGCGCCAGCAGCTTGGCGGCGGGCACTGAAGCTTTCTTT
d_call: -
j_call: TRBJ1-1
clone_size: -
v_call: TRBV5-1

cdr3_aa: CASTPSSVAGRLAKNIQYF
cdr3_nt: TGTGCCAGTACCCCCTCTTCGGTAGCGGGGAGACTAGCCAAAAACATTCAGTACTTC
d_call: TRBD2
j_call: TRBJ2-4
clone_size: -
v_call: TRBV19

cdr3_aa: CASSYSAGALYNEQFF
cdr3_nt: TGTGCCAGCAGTTACTCGGCGGGGGCTCTATACAATGAGCAGTTCTTC
d_call: -
j_call: TRBJ2-1
clone_size: -
v_call: TRBV6-5

cdr3_aa: CAWSGGLAEILLTYNEQFF
cdr3_nt: TGTGCCTGGAGTGGGGGACTAGCCGAAATCCTTCTTACCTACAATGAGCAGTTCTTC
d_call: TRBD2
j_call: TRBJ2-1
clone_size: -
v_call: TRBV30

cdr3_aa: CATQGANTEAFF
cdr3_nt: TGTGCCACACAGGGGGCAAACACTGAAGCTTTCTTT
d_call: TRBD1
j_call: TRBJ1-1
clone_size: -
v_call: TRBV2

cdr3_aa: CASSSTVNEKLFF
cdr3_nt: TGTGCCAGCAGCTCGACAGTAAATGAAAAACTGTTTTTT
d_call: -
j_call: TRBJ1-4
clone_size: -
v_call: TRBV7-8

cdr3_aa: CASSFDGGNQPQHF
cdr3_nt: TGTGCCAGCAGCTTCGACGGGGGCAATCAGCCCCAGCATTTT
d_call: -
j_call: TRBJ1-5
clone_size: -
v_call: TRBV11-2

cdr3_aa: CAWSDGQGGTDTQYF
cdr3_nt: TGTGCCTGGAGCGACGGACAGGGAGGCACAGATACGCAGTATTTT
d_call: TRBD1
j_call: TRBJ2-3
clone_size: -
v_call: TRBV30

cdr3_aa: CASSVGGVRTEAFF
cdr3_nt: TGTGCCAGCAGCGTAGGGGGGGTTCGGACTGAAGCTTTCTTT
d_call: -
j_call: TRBJ1-1
clone_size: -
v_call: TRBV9

cdr3_aa: CASSQTPNTGELFF
cdr3_nt: TGTGCCAGCTCACAAACTCCGAACACCGGGGAGCTGTTTTTT
d_call: -
j_call: TRBJ2-2
clone_size: -
v_call: TRBV18

cdr3_aa: CASSQDVGDRSINEQFF
cdr3_nt: TGCGCCAGCAGCCAAGACGTCGGGGACAGGTCGATTAATGAGCAGTTCTTC
d_call: TRBD1
j_call: TRBJ2-1
clone_size: -
v_call: TRBV4-1

cdr3_aa: CASSWTSGEDDTQYF
cdr3_nt: TGTGCCAGCAGCTGGACTAGCGGGGAGGACGATACGCAGTATTTT
d_call: TRBD2
j_call: TRBJ2-3
clone_size: -
v_call: TRBV2

cdr3_aa: CASSMGAQGQPQHF
cdr3_nt: TGTGCCAGTAGTATGGGAGCTCAAGGTCAGCCCCAGCATTTT
d_call: -
j_call: TRBJ1-5
clone_size: -
v_call: TRBV19

cdr3_aa: CASSQRGLPYEQYF
cdr3_nt: TGTGCCAGCAGTCAAAGGGGCCTACCCTACGAGCAGTACTTC
d_call: -
j_call: TRBJ2-7
clone_size: -
v_call: TRBV2

cdr3_aa: CASSPQGTSGSNEQFF
cdr3_nt: TGTGCCAGCAGCCCTCAAGGGACTAGCGGGAGTAATGAGCAGTTCTTC
d_call: TRBD2
j_call: TRBJ2-1
clone_size: once
v_call: TRBV5-4

cdr3_aa: CASSLGGGFNEAFF
cdr3_nt: TGTGCCAGCAGCTTAGGGGGGGGGTTTAATGAAGCTTTCTTT
d_call: -
j_call: TRBJ1-1
clone_size: -
v_call: TRBV7-9

cdr3_aa: CASSQVLQGIVGYGYTF
cdr3_nt: TGCGCCAGCAGCCAAGTTCTACAGGGAATCGTCGGGTATGGCTACACCTTC
d_call: -
j_call: TRBJ1-2
clone_size: -
v_call: TRBV4-1

cdr3_aa: CAWRTTGAASPLHF
cdr3_nt: TGTGCCTGGAGGACCACAGGGGCGGCTTCACCCCTCCACTTT
d_call: TRBD1
j_call: TRBJ1-6
clone_size: -
v_call: TRBV30

cdr3_aa: CASSQGPGATNEKLFF
cdr3_nt: TGCGCCAGCAGCCAAGGCCCGGGTGCAACTAATGAAAAACTGTTTTTT
d_call: -
j_call: TRBJ1-4
clone_size: -
v_call: TRBV4-1

cdr3_aa: CASSTRQGAGTEAFF
cdr3_nt: TGTGCCAGCAGTACCCGACAGGGGGCGGGCACTGAAGCTTTCTTT
d_call: TRBD1
j_call: TRBJ1-1
clone_size: few
v_call: TRBV28

cdr3_aa: CASSPQQGWGETQYF
cdr3_nt: TGTGCCAGCTCGCCGCAACAGGGGTGGGGAGAGACCCAGTACTTC
d_call: TRBD1
j_call: TRBJ2-5
clone_size: -
v_call: TRBV18

cdr3_aa: CTSSQDASGRPLFYNEQFF
cdr3_nt: TGCACCAGCAGCCAAGATGCTAGCGGGAGGCCCCTCTTCTACAATGAGCAGTTCTTC
d_call: -
j_call: TRBJ2-1
clone_size: -
v_call: TRBV1

cdr3_aa: CASSPTNIHGANVLTF
cdr3_nt: TGCGCCAGCAGCCCCACCAACATCCACGGGGCCAACGTCCTGACTTTC
d_call: -
j_call: TRBJ2-6
clone_size: -
v_call: TRBV5-1

cdr3_aa: CASSSGPGDYNEQFF
cdr3_nt: TGTGCCAGCAGTTCGGGCCCGGGGGATTACAATGAGCAGTTCTTC
d_call: -
j_call: TRBJ2-1
clone_size: -
v_call: TRBV27

cdr3_aa: CASSPWTGYNSPLHF
cdr3_nt: TGTGCCAGCAGCCCCTGGACAGGGTATAATTCACCCCTCCACTTT
d_call: -
j_call: TRBJ1-6
clone_size: few
v_call: TRBV21-1

cdr3_aa: CASSTTYGTDPYEQYF
cdr3_nt: TGTGCCAGCAGTACAACGTACGGGACAGACCCCTACGAGCAGTACTTC
d_call: TRBD1
j_call: TRBJ2-7
clone_size: few
v_call: TRBV28

cdr3_aa: CASSLGLGGITDTQYF
cdr3_nt: TGTGCCAGCAGCTTAGGGCTAGGGGGCATCACAGATACGCAGTATTTT
d_call: TRBD1
j_call: TRBJ2-3
clone_size: -
v_call: TRBV7-9

cdr3_aa: CASNGLALDTQYF
cdr3_nt: TGTGCCAGCAATGGACTAGCGTTGGATACGCAGTATTTT
d_call: TRBD2
j_call: TRBJ2-3
clone_size: -
v_call: TRBV11-2

cdr3_aa: CASSKALLAGTDTQYF
cdr3_nt: TGTGCCAGCAGCAAAGCGCTACTAGCGGGAACAGATACGCAGTATTTT
d_call: -
j_call: TRBJ2-3
clone_size: -
v_call: TRBV21-1

cdr3_aa: CAWSRASGRGDTQYF
cdr3_nt: TGTGCCTGGAGTCGGGCTAGCGGGAGGGGAGATACGCAGTATTTT
d_call: TRBD2
j_call: TRBJ2-3
clone_size: -
v_call: TRBV30